The present T cell receptor beta chain was sequenced within a study of blood T cell repertoires in COVID-19 (dated by TCRdb to the early 2020s). Broadly, across the study: Samples from collaborators originated in the United States, Italy and Spain and spanned both the acute and convalescent phases of COVID-19. The repertoires were made available in a free public database intended to serve as a resource for research on the immune response to SARS-CoV-2. Subjects who had been exposed to COVID-19, were actively infected with it, or had recovered from it provided the deeply sampled blood TCRbeta repertoires that made up the dataset. Where HLA class I and class II types were available, the types were taken from metadata supplied by the sample provider, not from assay-based typing. The prospective study material was composed of cDNA or gDNA derived from T cells, B-cell-depleted T cells, or PBMCs. Nearly every sample came with metadata listing a de-identified subject ID, COVID-19 status, age in years and sex. The samples were drawn from the first 160 participants of the ongoing ImmuneRACE study and from 950 to 1,500 subjects provided by 6 global collaborators.

This clone turned up a few times. Its antigen remains unidentified. Nothing much larger sits one base from this clone, and base qualities are not available. TCRbeta CDR3 regions were amplified from genomic DNA by means of the immunoSEQ Assay, a bias-controlled multiplex PCR. Regarding the original processing steps: The number of nucleated cells in each sample was estimated from the amplification of reference gene primers within the assay. To quantify the absolute abundance of each unique TCRbeta CDR3 rearrangement, sequence reads were collapsed and filtered. For each sample, productive Simpson clonality was calculated as the square root of Simpson's diversity index across productive rearrangements. The table comes from immuneACCESS by way of TCRdb, which keeps in-frame sequences with V and J called. Part of the clones is missing from these tables; in studies checked, under half for an unresolved V gene and the rest for unknown reasons. The V and J calls and clone size were taken over from that table, and D and trimming were inferred from the DNA. The sample table lists about 310,000 clones, about 91% of them with a count of one. Of the sample, approximately 9.8% is held by the ten largest clones.

Enrolling through a virtual design, the prospective study's participants ranged in age from roughly 18 to 90 years and lived across around 25 United States geographic areas. To assign participants to cohorts, the prospective study relied on clinical history that participants themselves reported in a screening survey and a study questionnaire. Recovered participants in ImmuneRACE Cohort 3 were defined by two consecutive negative NP/OP PCR tests, clearance by a healthcare professional, or resolution of symptoms. Mobile phlebotomists in the prospective study collected whole blood, serum and a nasopharyngeal or oropharyngeal swab from every participant. Over a 2-month period, participants in the prospective study had the option of providing additional blood draws and questionnaires. Before DNA extraction, prospective study blood samples were shipped either frozen or at room temperature. Beyond this particular receptor, the publication reports: Clinical and demographic metadata were provided uncurated, with the amount varying by source and participant.

The sample consisted of PBMCs or T cells enriched from blood (not recorded which). The clonotype originates from a woman in her 40s who had recovered from COVID-19.

The CDR3 protein is CASSADRFNYGYTF. The nucleotide sequence reads TGTGCCAGCAGCGCGGACAGGTTCAACTATGGCTACACCTTC. The sequence is built from TRBV7-2 and TRBJ1-2; 7 bases in the middle match TRBD1. The CDR3 spans 14 residues, from the cysteine through the phenylalanine. Only CDR3 DNA remains: 42 bases, in frame from the first base. Per the germline V gene, SGHTA is the CDR1 and FQGNSA is the CDR2. Relative to germline, V is missing 5 bases and J is missing 2 bases, with 5 bases of the junction outside any gene match.